The text below deals with one TCR beta chain. Its antigen is currently unknown. The sample belongs to a study of T cell responses to AZD1222 COVID-19 vaccine. Whole-study findings and limits: Donors skewed white British and female; clonal diversity was possibly underestimated. Two AZD1222 administrations were followed by greater Spike-specific TCR breadth and depth. Reportedly, nearly half of unique spike TCRs recognized epitopes outside B.1.351/B.1.1.7 mutations. Vaccine-associated CD4 TCRs ranged over spike, dominating at 160-218 and 743-854.

Using immunoSEQ multiplex PCR, the repertoire was profiled, and TCRdb retains in-frame clones only, with some absent. The sample gives about 94,000 clones, roughly 90% of which show up once; 12% is in the top ten. Per germline, CDR1 SGHVS and CDR2 FQNEAQ. The CDR3 length is 15 residues. Trimming removed 5 bases at V and 2 bases at J, with 15 bases between. The sample consisted of peripheral blood, taken 28 days after the second AZD1222 dose. The J gene is TRBJ1-1, the V gene TRBV7-8; D possibly corresponds to TRBD1 (6 bases). This clonotype was sampled from an adult who received the AZD1222 COVID-19 vaccine. The CDR3 DNA sequence: TGTGCCAGCAGCCCTTACAGGGAAGTCAACACTGAAGCTTTCTTT. It codes for CASSPYREVNTEAFF.